This TCR beta chain was documented in a study of cytomegalovirus exposure and HLA in healthy donors. Use of 60 Vbeta and 13 Jbeta primers characterized the PCR. Measured with immunoSEQ multiplex PCR; TCRdb has only the in-frame clones, and not every one. The sample shows 100,000 to 150,000 clones, approximately 80% of them seen only once. Among the donors, all were healthy bone marrow donors. V was cut by 3 bases and J by 0 bases, with 12 bases left in between. Germline assignment: CDR1 SGHRS and CDR2 YFSETQ. The CDR3 loop spans 15 amino acids. The sample was PBMCs. This clonotype was obtained from a male donor in good health and CMV-seropositive. The chain couples TRBV5-1 to TRBJ1-2; D might be TRBD1 (5 bases). CDR3 coding DNA: TGCGCCAGCAGCTCTCCAGACAGACCTAACTATGGCTACACCTTC. Amino acids: CASSSPDRPNYGYTF.